The 2 T cell receptor beta chains below were found in one sample sequenced in a study of T cell responses to AZD1222 COVID-19 vaccine. Assay used: immunoSEQ multiplex PCR; TCRdb lists only in-frame clones, some missing. The sample yields about 120,000 clones, 90% seen once. Sample: peripheral blood, taken on day 0 of AZD1222 vaccination. Receptors originate from an adult in good health.

This sequence joins TRBV7-2 and TRBJ1-6; D unclear. Germline-derived CDR1 and CDR2 are SGHTA and FQGNSA. V dropped 4 bases and J dropped 7 bases, with 8 bases sitting between them. The CDR3 length is 13 residues. CDR3 in DNA: TGTGCCAGCAGCTCCGGACCCAATTCACCCCTCCACTTT. Translated, it gives CASSSGPNSPLHF.

The rearrangement joins TRBV9 to TRBJ1-3; tentatively, D is TRBD1 (5 bases). The CDR3 has 15 residues. Germline V gene sequence: CDR1 SGDLS, CDR2 YYNGEE. V shed 0 bases and J shed 2 bases, with 9 bases lying between them. CDR3 region: CASSVGNRPGNTIYF. CDR3 nucleotides: TGTGCCAGCAGCGTAGGCAACAGGCCTGGAAACACCATATATTTT.